This T cell receptor beta chain was sequenced for a study of shared clonotypes between healthy human individuals. Points from the study as a whole: Sorted-subset sequencing was shown by rarefaction to be incomplete despite large depth.

A remark on this clone: Its antigen remains unidentified.

The germline V gene encodes CDR1 DFQATT and CDR2 SNEGSKA (reference sequence). J was trimmed by 7 bases and V by 6 bases; bases with no gene match: 5. The CDR3 has 11 residues. The assay was run at deep level. Each subset's genomic DNA was split evenly across several immunoSEQ plates. The assay was immunoSEQ multiplex PCR, and TCRdb's table has in-frame clones only and misses some. The table lists about 2.3 million clones, 85% to 95% of them singletons. What was sequenced was naive CD4+ T cells from PBMCs. Subset defined: CD45RA+ positively selected. V gene TRBV20-1 combines with J gene TRBJ1-2, with 7 bases matching TRBD1. This receptor was identified in a man aged 18-30 years in good health. Some clones in this sample may be carry-over from other donors' samples. CDR3 loop: CSAVDRAGYTF. In nucleotides, the CDR3 is TGCAGTGCAGTTGACAGGGCTGGCTACACCTTC.